This TCR beta chain derives from a study of OX40 agonist ivuxolimab in advanced cancers. Whole-study context: The drug used for patients, ivuxolimab, was an agonistic anti-OX40 (CD134) antibody.

Assay: immunoSEQ multiplex PCR; the TCRdb copy retains only in-frame clones and omits some. This table holds under 45,000 clones, about 82% found once. Per germline, CDR1 SGHRS and CDR2 YFSETQ. This CDR3 is 16 amino acids long. With V trimmed by 2 bases and J by 3 bases, 7 bases remained unmatched. The rearrangement links TRBV5-1 to TRBJ2-5; 10 positions match TRBD1. Specimen: CD4+ or CD8+ T cells sorted from blood, collected in a trial of the OX40 agonist ivuxolimab. This sequence originates from an adult with an advanced solid tumor such as melanoma, head and neck, liver or kidney cancer. This chain's CDR3 is CASSFTPGQGKETQYF. In nucleotides, the CDR3 is TGCGCCAGCAGCTTTACTCCGGGACAGGGGAAAGAGACCCAGTACTTC.